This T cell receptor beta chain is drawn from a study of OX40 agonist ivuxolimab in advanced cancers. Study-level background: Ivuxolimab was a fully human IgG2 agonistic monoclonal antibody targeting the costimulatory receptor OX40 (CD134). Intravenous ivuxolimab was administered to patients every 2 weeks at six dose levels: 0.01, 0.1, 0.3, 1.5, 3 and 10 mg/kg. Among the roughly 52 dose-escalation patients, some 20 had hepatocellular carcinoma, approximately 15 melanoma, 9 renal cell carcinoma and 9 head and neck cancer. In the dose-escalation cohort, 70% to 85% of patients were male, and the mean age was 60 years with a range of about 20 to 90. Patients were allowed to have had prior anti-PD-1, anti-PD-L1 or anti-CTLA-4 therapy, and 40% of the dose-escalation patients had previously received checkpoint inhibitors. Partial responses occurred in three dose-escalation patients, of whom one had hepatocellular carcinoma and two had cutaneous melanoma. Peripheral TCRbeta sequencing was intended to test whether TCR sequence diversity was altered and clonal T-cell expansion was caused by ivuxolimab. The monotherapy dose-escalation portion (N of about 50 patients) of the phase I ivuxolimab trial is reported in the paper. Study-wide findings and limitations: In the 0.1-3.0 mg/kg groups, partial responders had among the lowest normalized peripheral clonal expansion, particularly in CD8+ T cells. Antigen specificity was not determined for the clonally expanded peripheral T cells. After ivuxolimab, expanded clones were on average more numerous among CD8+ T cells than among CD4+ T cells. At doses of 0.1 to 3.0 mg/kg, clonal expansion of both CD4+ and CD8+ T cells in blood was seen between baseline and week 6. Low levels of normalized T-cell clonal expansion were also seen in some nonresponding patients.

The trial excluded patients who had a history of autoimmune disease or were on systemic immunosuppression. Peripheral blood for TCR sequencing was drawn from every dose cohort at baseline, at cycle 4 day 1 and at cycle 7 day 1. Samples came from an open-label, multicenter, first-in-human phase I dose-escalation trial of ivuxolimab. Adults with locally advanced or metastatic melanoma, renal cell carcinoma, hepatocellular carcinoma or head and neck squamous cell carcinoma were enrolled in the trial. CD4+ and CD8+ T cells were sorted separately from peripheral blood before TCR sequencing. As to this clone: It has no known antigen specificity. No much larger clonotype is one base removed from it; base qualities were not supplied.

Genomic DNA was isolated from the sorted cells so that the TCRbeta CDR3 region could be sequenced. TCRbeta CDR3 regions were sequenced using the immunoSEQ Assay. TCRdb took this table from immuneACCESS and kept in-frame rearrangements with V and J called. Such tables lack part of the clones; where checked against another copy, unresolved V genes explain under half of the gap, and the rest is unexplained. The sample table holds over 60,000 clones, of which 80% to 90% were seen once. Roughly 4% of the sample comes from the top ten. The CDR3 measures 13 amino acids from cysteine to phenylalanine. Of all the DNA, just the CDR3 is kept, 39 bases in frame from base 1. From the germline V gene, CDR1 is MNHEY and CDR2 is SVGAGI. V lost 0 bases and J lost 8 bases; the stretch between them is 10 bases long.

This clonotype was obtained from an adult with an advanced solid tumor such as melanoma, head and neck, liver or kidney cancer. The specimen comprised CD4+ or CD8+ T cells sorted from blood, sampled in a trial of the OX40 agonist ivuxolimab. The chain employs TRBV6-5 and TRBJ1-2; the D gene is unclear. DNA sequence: TGTGCCAGCAGTTACTCCCCTCTCATAGGCTACACCTTC. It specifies CASSYSPLIGYTF.